These 26 T cell receptor beta chains originate from one sample sequenced in a study of vaccination and CD4 T cells after COVID-19. Oncomine TCR Beta short-read sequencing was applied to DNA from cultured CD4+ T cells. TCRdb used MiXCR to reprocess the PCR reads, holding one entry per CDR3 protein. Of about 7,100 distinct CDR3 sequences listed, about two thirds are singletons. Their antigens are not known. Regarding treatment: approximately 9-day PBMC culture with coronavirus spike peptide pools or control peptides (ViraFEST assay). The sequenced sample consisted of CD4+ T cells from blood, cultured in vitro. The receptors stem from a human donor who had recovered from COVID-19.

This rearrangement joins TRBV20-1 to TRBJ1-5, with 9 bases aligning to TRBD1. Trimming took 1 base from V and 8 from J; bases not matched to a gene: 9. Per germline, CDR1 DFQATT and CDR2 SNEGSKA (reference sequence). CDR3 length: 15 residues. CDR3 coding DNA: TGCAGTGCTAGAGGCTTTACAGGGGGCACGGAGCCCCAGCATTTT. It yields the protein CSARGFTGGTEPQHF.

This clonotype was found once. CDR3 sequence (DNA): TGTGCCAGCAGACCCGGACAGGGGAATCAGCCCCAGCATTTT. Translating gives CASRPGQGNQPQHF. The chain recombines TRBV27 with TRBJ1-5, with TRBD1 matching over 9 bases. The J segment lost 4 bases and the V segment lost 6 bases, leaving 4 bases of the junction unmatched. Per germline, CDR1 MNHEY and CDR2 SMNVEV (reference sequence). This CDR3 is 14 amino acids long.

This chain joins TRBV6-2 or TRBV6-3 and TRBJ1-2; 7 bases are a match to TRBD1. The CDR3 extends over 15 amino acids. V gave up 2 bases and J gave up 6 bases; unmatched junction bases: 9. Per the germline V gene, CDR1 is MNHEY and CDR2 is SVGEGT. The CDR3 nucleotides are TGTGCCAGCAGTTACGGGACAGCTATACTCCATGGCTACACCTTC. Its translation: CASSYGTAILHGYTF.

V usage is TRBV20-1 and J usage is TRBJ2-1; D remains ambiguous. CDR1 is DFQATT and CDR2 is SNEGSKA in the germline V gene (reference sequence). Trimming left V 3 bases short and J 9 bases short, with 6 bases between. This CDR3 comprises 10 residues. The CDR3 nucleotides are TGCAGTGCTAGTCGGAGTGAGCAGTTCTTC. Its protein is CSASRSEQFF.

The V call is TRBV7-6, the J call TRBJ2-7; no clear D. Germline V gene sequence: CDR1 SGHVS, CDR2 FNYEAQ. Trimming took 6 bases from V and 2 from J, leaving 8 bases between them. The CDR3 is 12 residues long. The CDR3 reads CASSRTPYEQYF. The CDR3 coding sequence is TGTGCCAGCAGTCGGACGCCCTACGAGCAGTACTTC. The variable domain in full, completed from reference TRBV7-6 and TRBJ2-7, reads GAGVSQSPRYKVTKRGQDVALRCDPISGHVSLYWYRQALGQGPEFLTYFNYEAQQDKSGLPNDRFSAERPEGSISTLTIQRTEQRDSAMYRCASSRTPYEQYFGPGTRLTVT.

This rearrangement joins TRBV4-3 to TRBJ2-2; TRBD1 matches at 7 bases. The CDR3 covers 13 residues. Unmatched junction bases numbered 5, after V lost 4 bases and J lost 9 bases. Per the germline V gene, CDR1 is LGHNA and CDR2 is YSLEER. The DNA for the CDR3 is TGCGCCAGCAGCCGTGGGACAGCCAGGGAGCTGTTTTTT. Protein sequence: CASSRGTARELFF.

The chain couples TRBV11-2 to TRBJ2-7; no definite D call. The germline V gene has CDR1 SGHAT and CDR2 FQNNGV. This CDR3 is 13 amino acids long. With 6 bases removed from V and 3 bases from J, the gap between germline ends came to 12 bases. CDR3 nucleotide sequence: TGTGCCAGCAGATCTGCAAGGATCTACGAGCAGTACTTC. This encodes CASRSARIYEQYF.

By proportion, this clonotype is large. The chain joins TRBV20-1 to TRBJ1-5, with D possibly matching TRBD1 (5 bases). V was trimmed by 3 bases and J by 2 bases, leaving 11 bases between them. Germline CDR1 reads DFQATT; CDR2 reads SNEGSKA (reference sequence). The CDR3 is made up of 14 amino acids. CDR3 protein: CSASRLGGNQPQHF. In nucleotides, the CDR3 is TGCAGTGCTAGTCGTTTGGGGGGCAATCAGCCCCAGCATTTT.

V gene TRBV7-2 combines with J gene TRBJ2-5; 9 bases match TRBD2. The CDR3 length is 15 residues. V was clipped by 4 bases and J by 1 base; unmatched bases: 4. Germline values: CDR1 SGHTA, CDR2 FQGNSA. The CDR3 reads CASSSPGLAQETQYF. The CDR3 region has the DNA TGTGCCAGCAGCTCCCCGGGACTAGCCCAAGAGACCCAGTACTTC.

The rearrangement joins TRBV20-1 to TRBJ1-5; TRBD1 is a possible D gene (5 bases). The ends were cut back, 5 bases at V and 0 bases at J, with 11 bases in the middle. The CDR3 has 14 amino acids. CDR1 is DFQATT and CDR2 is SNEGSKA in the germline V gene (reference sequence). The DNA for the CDR3 is TGCAGTGCTCGACAGAGCTATAGCAATCAGCCCCAGCATTTT. It translates to CSARQSYSNQPQHF.

By sample share, this clonotype is medium-sized (0.01 to 0.1%). This rearrangement joins TRBV6-4 to TRBJ2-7, with 11 nucleotides matching TRBD2. The CDR3 contains 15 residues. V shed 8 bases, J shed 4 bases, and the junction held 10 bases outside the gene matches. Per the germline V gene, CDR1 is MRHNA and CDR2 is SNTAGT. CDR3 coding DNA: TGTGCCAGCGCCTTAAAGACTAGCGGGACTTACGAGCAGTACTTC. This encodes CASALKTSGTYEQYF.

CDR3 DNA sequence: TGTGCCACCAGTCAAGACAGTCCCAGCTCCTACAATGAGCAGTTCTTC. Its protein product is CATSQDSPSSYNEQFF. This sequence joins TRBV24-1 and TRBJ2-1; D might be TRBD1 (5 bases). The germline V gene encodes CDR1 KGHDR and CDR2 SFDVKD. The germline V and J ends were trimmed by 6 bases and 0 bases, with 14 bases remaining between them. There are 16 residues in the CDR3.

This clonotype was counted a few times. The CDR3 region is CASYRDRGWGTDTQYF. In nucleotides, the CDR3 is TGTGCCAGCTACCGGGACAGGGGATGGGGTACAGATACGCAGTATTTT. The rearrangement uses TRBV2 and TRBJ2-3, with TRBD1 matching 10 bases. The junction had 11 bases not matched to a gene; V was cut back by 8 bases and J by 3 bases. CDR3 length equals 16 residues. Germline CDR1 is SNHLY and CDR2 is FYNNEI.

The CDR3 nucleotides read TGTGCCAGCAGCTCACAGGGGGAACGAACCGGGGAGCTGTTTTTT. It is translated as CASSSQGERTGELFF. The rearrangement links TRBV7-9 to TRBJ2-2; 8 bases are shared with TRBD1. Germline assignment: CDR1 SEHNR and CDR2 FQNEAQ (reference sequence). The CDR3 is made up of 15 amino acids. The junction had 6 bases not matched to a gene; V was cut back by 4 bases and J by 5 bases.

This clonotype appeared a single time. This chain connects TRBV27 to TRBJ1-5, with no clear D. V lost 7 bases to trimming and J lost 0 bases, with 13 bases between them. CDR1 and CDR2 from the germline V gene are MNHEY and SMNVEV (reference sequence). The CDR3 runs 15 residues. The CDR3 DNA is TGTGCCAGCAAGGGCCAGCCGTTTAGCAATCAGCCCCAGCATTTT. Translating gives CASKGQPFSNQPQHF.

V is TRBV29-1 and J is TRBJ1-5; D is perhaps TRBD1 (6 bases). CDR1 and CDR2 (germline): SQVTM, ANQGSEA. Trimming cost V 6 bases and J 3 bases, with 15 bases left between them. CDR3 length equals 14 residues. In DNA form, the CDR3 reads TGCAGCGTGGAGGACAGAAATTCCAATCAGCCCCAGCATTTT. Translating gives CSVEDRNSNQPQHF.

The chain links TRBV20-1 to TRBJ2-2, with D unresolved. Trimming took off 2 bases at V and 5 bases at J, with 9 bases between the two ends. The CDR3 has 13 residues. The V gene's germline CDR1 is DFQATT and CDR2 SNEGSKA (reference sequence). The CDR3 nucleotides read TGCAGTGCTAGACCGATAGGTACCGGGGAGCTGTTTTTT. Translated, it gives CSARPIGTGELFF.

This clonotype was counted a single time. The rearrangement uses TRBV6-5 and TRBJ2-7, with TRBD2 identical over 8 bases. The CDR3 contains 16 residues. V shed 2 bases, J shed 2 bases, and the junction held 8 bases outside the gene matches. The germline gives CDR1 MNHEY, CDR2 SVGAGI. The CDR3 DNA is TGTGCCAGCAGTTACCTCGCCGGGGGGGGGACCTACGAGCAGTACTTC. Protein sequence: CASSYLAGGGTYEQYF.

Comments on this clonotype: A much larger clone differs from this one at a single base, so this may be a read error. This chain connects TRBV30 to TRBJ2-5, with 7 nucleotides matching TRBD1. The CDR3 spans 14 residues. Looked up from germline, CDR1 is GTSNPN and CDR2 is SVGIG (reference sequence). This CDR3 is CAWSRTDRQEAQYF. The CDR3 region has the DNA TGTGCCTGGAGTCGAACGGACAGGCAAGAGGCCCAGTACTTC.

V is TRBV20-1 and J is TRBJ2-2; 13 nucleotides agree with TRBD2. The CDR3 extends over 15 amino acids. J was trimmed by 5 bases and V by 0 bases; bases with no gene match: 0. Germline CDR1 DFQATT, CDR2 SNEGSKA (reference sequence). The CDR3: CSAREGLAGTGELFF. For the CDR3, the DNA is TGCAGTGCTAGAGAGGGACTAGCGGGGACCGGGGAGCTGTTTTTT.

This clonotype was detected only a few times. This chain connects TRBV20-1 to TRBJ1-2; D not certain. The germline V and J ends were trimmed by 2 bases and 2 bases, with 6 bases remaining between them. The germline V gene has CDR1 DFQATT and CDR2 SNEGSKA (reference sequence). The CDR3 extends over 12 amino acids. The CDR3 loop is CSARSQNYGYTF. The CDR3 DNA sequence: TGCAGTGCTAGATCACAGAACTATGGCTACACCTTC.

The chain joins TRBV7-7 to TRBJ2-2; D unresolved. Germline CDR1 and CDR2: SSHAT and FNYEAQ (reference sequence). The V and J ends lost 5 bases and 7 bases respectively, with 17 bases between them. This CDR3 is 15 amino acids long. DNA of the CDR3: TGTGCCAGCAGCCCAAGGGTTGCAAAGGGCGGGGAGCTGTTTTTT. This sequence encodes CASSPRVAKGGELFF. The whole variable domain, remainder taken from reference TRBV7-7 and TRBJ2-2, is GAGVSQSPRYKVTKRGQDVTLRCDPISSHATLYWYQQALGQGPEFLTYFNYEAQPDKSGLPSDRFSAERPEGSISTLTIQRTEQRDSAMYRCASSPRVAKGGELFFGEGSRLTVL.

This clonotype was seen only a few times. V and J are TRBV10-1 and TRBJ1-1; unclear D gene. The germline CDR1 and CDR2 sequences are WNHNN and SYGVQD (reference sequence). V gave up 6 bases and J gave up 11 bases, with 10 bases separating them. This CDR3 contains 10 residues. DNA of the CDR3: TGCGCCAGCAGGACGGATGGGGCTTTCTTT. Encoded protein: CASRTDGAFF.

V gene TRBV12-3 or TRBV12-4 combines with J gene TRBJ2-1; either TRBD1 or TRBD2 may fit D (5 bases each). Trimming removed 5 bases from V and 0 bases from J, with 11 bases in between. The CDR3 is 15 residues long. The CDR3 nucleotides read TGTGCCAGCAGTGCCGCCGGGACCTCCTACAATGAGCAGTTCTTC. Translated, it gives CASSAAGTSYNEQFF.

This clonotype was found once. The chain links TRBV10-3 to TRBJ1-2; D possibly corresponds to TRBD1 (6 bases). Trimming took off 2 bases at V and 6 bases at J, with 13 bases between the two ends. The germline gives CDR1 ENHRY, CDR2 SYGVKD. CDR3 length: 14 residues. The CDR3 here is CAISEGGSLHGYTF. CDR3 bases: TGTGCCATCAGTGAGGGGGGCAGCCTCCATGGCTACACCTTC.

By share, this clonotype counts as medium-sized. V gene TRBV27 combines with J gene TRBJ2-7; 8 positions agree with TRBD1. Germline V gives CDR1 MNHEY, CDR2 SMNVEV (reference sequence). The CDR3 is made up of 17 amino acids. V dropped 6 bases and J dropped 6; count of bases not matched to a gene: 19. Here the CDR3 DNA reads TGTGCCAGCAGGGTTTCCTGGCTGACAGGGGAAGCCCTCGAGCAGTACTTC. Translated: CASRVSWLTGEALEQYF.